This is a list of T cell receptor beta chains from one sample in a study of cytomegalovirus exposure and HLA in healthy donors. Produced via immunoSEQ multiplex PCR; TCRdb's table is partial and in-frame only. The sample holds roughly 250,000 clones, approximately 87% seen once. The sample taken for sequencing was PBMCs. The receptors originated from a man between 18 and 29 years old in good health and CMV-seronegative. Each CDR3 is given with its conserved first and last residue. Each record gives: D gene, CDR3 length, clone size, V gene, J gene, CDR3 protein, CDR3 DNA. D genes are given only for firm matches. Only some rows state a clone size, as once, few, many or a class for expanded clones.

d_call: TRBD2; cdr3_length: 16; clone_size: -; v_call: TRBV7-2; j_call: TRBJ2-7; cdr3_aa: CASSLVSAGTPYEQYF; cdr3_nt: TGTGCCAGCAGCTTAGTTTCAGCGGGGACGCCCTACGAGCAGTACTTC
d_call: -; cdr3_length: 13; clone_size: few; v_call: TRBV4-2; j_call: TRBJ2-7; cdr3_aa: CASSQEGGHEQYF; cdr3_nt: TGTGCCAGCAGCCAAGAAGGCGGGCACGAGCAGTACTTC
d_call: TRBD2; cdr3_length: 18; clone_size: -; v_call: TRBV12-5; j_call: TRBJ2-7; cdr3_aa: CASGLGLAGGLPPYEQYF; cdr3_nt: TGTGCTAGTGGTTTGGGACTAGCGGGAGGCCTACCTCCCTACGAGCAGTACTTC
d_call: -; cdr3_length: 15; clone_size: -; v_call: TRBV28; j_call: TRBJ1-2; cdr3_aa: CASSFGPGGAYGYTF; cdr3_nt: TGTGCCAGCAGTTTCGGCCCGGGCGGGGCCTATGGCTACACCTTC
d_call: -; cdr3_length: 12; clone_size: -; v_call: TRBV6-6; j_call: TRBJ1-1; cdr3_aa: CASREGENGAFF; cdr3_nt: TGTGCCAGCAGGGAAGGGGAAAACGGAGCTTTCTTT
d_call: TRBD1; cdr3_length: 17; clone_size: -; v_call: TRBV18; j_call: TRBJ1-5; cdr3_aa: CASSRAGGDRAYQPQHF; cdr3_nt: TGTGCCAGCTCCAGGGCGGGTGGGGACAGGGCTTATCAGCCCCAGCATTTT
d_call: -; cdr3_length: 16; clone_size: -; v_call: TRBV18; j_call: TRBJ1-1; cdr3_aa: CASSPVRGRSNFGAFF; cdr3_nt: TGTGCCAGCTCACCAGTCAGGGGCCGGAGTAACTTTGGAGCTTTCTTT
d_call: -; cdr3_length: 17; clone_size: -; v_call: TRBV28; j_call: TRBJ2-6; cdr3_aa: CASMYQAGGNGANVLTF; cdr3_nt: TGTGCCAGCATGTACCAGGCAGGGGGGAATGGGGCCAACGTCCTGACTTTC
d_call: TRBD2; cdr3_length: 16; clone_size: once; v_call: TRBV30; j_call: TRBJ2-2; cdr3_aa: CAWKGLAGRHGGELFF; cdr3_nt: TGTGCCTGGAAAGGGTTAGCGGGACGTCACGGGGGGGAGCTGTTTTTT
d_call: -; cdr3_length: 13; clone_size: -; v_call: TRBV27; j_call: TRBJ2-7; cdr3_aa: CASRPGVTREQYF; cdr3_nt: TGTGCCAGCAGGCCAGGGGTAACGAGGGAGCAGTACTTC
d_call: -; cdr3_length: 13; clone_size: -; v_call: TRBV19; j_call: TRBJ1-1; cdr3_aa: CASSAGWGTEAFF; cdr3_nt: TGTGCCAGTAGTGCAGGGTGGGGCACTGAAGCTTTCTTT
d_call: TRBD2; cdr3_length: 15; clone_size: -; v_call: TRBV11-3; j_call: TRBJ2-1; cdr3_aa: CASSPSSGVNNEQFF; cdr3_nt: TGTGCCAGCAGCCCCTCTAGCGGGGTAAACAATGAGCAGTTCTTC
d_call: -; cdr3_length: 16; clone_size: -; v_call: TRBV4-3; j_call: TRBJ2-1; cdr3_aa: CASSQGIVQSYNEQFF; cdr3_nt: TGCGCCAGCAGCCAAGGAATAGTCCAATCATACAATGAGCAGTTCTTC
d_call: TRBD2; cdr3_length: 15; clone_size: -; v_call: TRBV28; j_call: TRBJ2-7; cdr3_aa: CASRLGLAGVGEQYF; cdr3_nt: TGTGCCAGCAGACTCGGACTAGCGGGAGTGGGGGAGCAGTACTTC
d_call: -; cdr3_length: 18; clone_size: few; v_call: TRBV7-8; j_call: TRBJ2-2; cdr3_aa: CASSSTRAAGPLPGELFF; cdr3_nt: TGTGCCAGCAGCTCCACACGGGCGGCGGGGCCTCTTCCCGGGGAGCTGTTTTTT
d_call: -; cdr3_length: 14; clone_size: -; v_call: TRBV19; j_call: TRBJ1-1; cdr3_aa: CASTTGRVNTEAFF; cdr3_nt: TGTGCCAGTACCACCGGGCGGGTGAACACTGAAGCTTTCTTT
d_call: -; cdr3_length: 14; clone_size: -; v_call: TRBV7-9; j_call: TRBJ1-6; cdr3_aa: CASSSLTGTSPLHF; cdr3_nt: TGTGCCAGCAGCTCACTCACGGGAACCTCACCCCTCCACTTT
d_call: -; cdr3_length: 15; clone_size: -; v_call: TRBV5-4; j_call: TRBJ2-5; cdr3_aa: CASSPALDGEETQYF; cdr3_nt: TGTGCCAGCAGCCCCGCCCTGGACGGGGAAGAGACCCAGTACTTC
d_call: -; cdr3_length: 15; clone_size: -; v_call: TRBV6-6; j_call: TRBJ1-6; cdr3_aa: CASSYSLQGNSPLHF; cdr3_nt: TGTGCCAGCAGTTACTCGCTCCAGGGAAATTCACCCCTCCACTTT
d_call: -; cdr3_length: 13; clone_size: -; v_call: TRBV10-3; j_call: TRBJ2-7; cdr3_aa: CAIRPGLLYEQYF; cdr3_nt: TGTGCCATCCGGCCAGGGCTACTCTACGAGCAGTACTTC
d_call: TRBD2; cdr3_length: 15; clone_size: -; v_call: TRBV19; j_call: TRBJ2-7; cdr3_aa: CASSMGTSGTYEQYF; cdr3_nt: TGTGCCAGTAGCATGGGGACTAGCGGGACCTACGAGCAGTACTTC
d_call: TRBD1; cdr3_length: 14; clone_size: few; v_call: TRBV4-3; j_call: TRBJ2-7; cdr3_aa: CASSLTGTDREQYF; cdr3_nt: TGCGCCAGCAGCCTGACAGGGACGGATCGCGAGCAGTACTTC
d_call: -; cdr3_length: 15; clone_size: few; v_call: TRBV2; j_call: TRBJ1-5; cdr3_aa: CASSEAGPSISPQHF; cdr3_nt: TGTGCCAGCAGTGAAGCGGGGCCCAGTATCAGCCCCCAGCATTTT
d_call: -; cdr3_length: 12; clone_size: -; v_call: TRBV28; j_call: TRBJ1-6; cdr3_aa: CASSRQDSPLHF; cdr3_nt: TGTGCCAGCAGTAGACAGGATTCACCCCTCCACTTT
d_call: TRBD1; cdr3_length: 18; clone_size: -; v_call: TRBV5-4; j_call: TRBJ2-7; cdr3_aa: CASSSFTGQGELAYEQYF; cdr3_nt: TGTGCCAGCAGCTCGTTTACCGGACAGGGGGAGTTGGCCTACGAGCAGTACTTC
d_call: -; cdr3_length: 15; clone_size: -; v_call: TRBV6-5; j_call: TRBJ2-1; cdr3_aa: CASSSPGLLYNEQFF; cdr3_nt: TGTGCCAGCAGTTCCCCAGGACTACTCTACAATGAGCAGTTCTTC
d_call: TRBD2; cdr3_length: 15; clone_size: -; v_call: TRBV30; j_call: TRBJ2-7; cdr3_aa: CAWNRGSGRFYEQYF; cdr3_nt: TGTGCCTGGAACCGAGGGAGCGGGAGATTCTACGAGCAGTACTTC
d_call: -; cdr3_length: 13; clone_size: -; v_call: TRBV7-6; j_call: TRBJ1-2; cdr3_aa: CASSPGGTYGYTF; cdr3_nt: TGTGCCAGCTCCCCCGGGGGAACCTATGGCTACACCTTC
d_call: TRBD1; cdr3_length: 17; clone_size: -; v_call: TRBV7-6; j_call: TRBJ2-3; cdr3_aa: CASSLEGAGGYADTQYF; cdr3_nt: TGTGCCAGCAGCTTAGAGGGTGCAGGGGGCTATGCAGATACGCAGTATTTT
d_call: -; cdr3_length: 14; clone_size: -; v_call: TRBV6-6; j_call: TRBJ1-5; cdr3_aa: CASSLTGDYQPQHF; cdr3_nt: TGTGCCAGCAGCTTGACAGGAGACTATCAGCCCCAGCATTTT
d_call: -; cdr3_length: 13; clone_size: -; v_call: TRBV19; j_call: TRBJ1-1; cdr3_aa: CASSRAPKTEAFF; cdr3_nt: TGTGCCAGTAGTAGGGCCCCTAAAACTGAAGCTTTCTTT
d_call: TRBD1; cdr3_length: 15; clone_size: -; v_call: TRBV4-3; j_call: TRBJ2-2; cdr3_aa: CASSQGQGVTGELFF; cdr3_nt: TGCGCCAGCAGCCAAGGACAGGGGGTGACCGGGGAGCTGTTTTTT
d_call: -; cdr3_length: 13; clone_size: -; v_call: TRBV10-3; j_call: TRBJ2-5; cdr3_aa: CAISGGSAETQYF; cdr3_nt: TGTGCCATCAGTGGCGGCAGCGCAGAGACCCAGTACTTC
d_call: -; cdr3_length: 13; clone_size: -; v_call: TRBV6-1; j_call: TRBJ2-3; cdr3_aa: CASRGLLTDTQYF; cdr3_nt: TGTGCCAGCAGGGGACTCCTCACAGATACGCAGTATTTT
d_call: -; cdr3_length: 13; clone_size: -; v_call: TRBV6-1; j_call: TRBJ1-2; cdr3_aa: CASSVTGKDGYTF; cdr3_nt: TGTGCCAGCAGTGTTACAGGGAAAGACGGCTACACCTTC
d_call: -; cdr3_length: 13; clone_size: -; v_call: TRBV11-2; j_call: TRBJ2-2; cdr3_aa: CASSLGQTGELFF; cdr3_nt: TGTGCCAGCAGCTTAGGTCAGACCGGGGAGCTGTTTTTT
d_call: TRBD2; cdr3_length: 13; clone_size: -; v_call: TRBV9; j_call: TRBJ2-5; cdr3_aa: CASGAGALETQYF; cdr3_nt: TGTGCCAGCGGAGCGGGGGCTTTGGAGACCCAGTACTTC
d_call: -; cdr3_length: 15; clone_size: -; v_call: TRBV7-9; j_call: TRBJ2-7; cdr3_aa: CASSLGLANTYEQYF; cdr3_nt: TGTGCCAGCAGCCTCGGGCTAGCAAATACCTACGAGCAGTACTTC
d_call: -; cdr3_length: 15; clone_size: -; v_call: TRBV4-2; j_call: TRBJ1-4; cdr3_aa: CASSQTTGTSEKLFF; cdr3_nt: TGTGCCAGCAGCCAAACCACCGGGACAAGCGAAAAACTGTTTTTT